This T cell receptor (beta chain) was identified in a study of OX40 agonist ivuxolimab in advanced cancers. Produced via immunoSEQ multiplex PCR; TCRdb's table is partial and in-frame only. The sample contains more than 60,000 clones, over 60% of which appear only once. General study findings and limits: At doses 0.1 to 3.0 mg/kg, CD4+ and CD8+ clones expanded. On average, CD8+ T cells had more expanded clones than CD4+.

The junction had 6 bases not matched to a gene; V was cut back by 5 bases and J by 3 bases. The CDR3 runs to 15 residues. Germline V gives CDR1 LNHDA, CDR2 SQIVND (reference sequence). A remark on this clone: The antigen is undetermined.

The receptor's source is an adult with an advanced solid tumor such as melanoma, head and neck, liver or kidney cancer. The sequences come from CD4+ or CD8+ T cells sorted from blood, collected in a trial of the OX40 agonist ivuxolimab. J is TRBJ1-4 and V is TRBV19, with 7 bases lining up with TRBD1. The CDR3 DNA follows: TGTGCCAGTAGTTCACAGGGGTGGTCTAATGAAAAACTGTTTTTT. This gives the protein CASSSQGWSNEKLFF.